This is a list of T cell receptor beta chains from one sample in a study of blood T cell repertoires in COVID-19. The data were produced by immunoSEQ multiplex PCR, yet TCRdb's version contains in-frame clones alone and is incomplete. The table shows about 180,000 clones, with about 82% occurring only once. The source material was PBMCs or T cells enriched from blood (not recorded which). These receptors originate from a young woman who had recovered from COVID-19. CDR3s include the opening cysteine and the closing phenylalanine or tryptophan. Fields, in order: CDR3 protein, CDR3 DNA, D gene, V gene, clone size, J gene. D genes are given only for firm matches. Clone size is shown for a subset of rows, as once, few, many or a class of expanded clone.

CDR3aa: CASSLAGGRAYEQYF
CDR3nt: TGTGCCAGCAGCTTGGCCGGCGGGAGGGCCTACGAGCAGTACTTC
d_gene: TRBD2
v_gene: TRBV5-4
abundance: once
j_gene: TRBJ2-7

CDR3aa: CASSLNSGVVAGELFF
CDR3nt: TGTGCCAGCAGCTTGAATTCGGGAGTAGTCGCCGGGGAGCTGTTTTTT
d_gene: -
v_gene: TRBV7-8
abundance: once
j_gene: TRBJ2-2

CDR3aa: CAIRQGTSGREYNEQFF
CDR3nt: TGTGCCATCAGACAAGGGACTAGCGGGAGAGAGTACAATGAGCAGTTCTTC
d_gene: TRBD2
v_gene: TRBV10-3
abundance: -
j_gene: TRBJ2-1

CDR3aa: CASSLSGAEQFF
CDR3nt: TGTGCCAGCAGCTTGTCAGGGGCAGAGCAGTTCTTC
d_gene: -
v_gene: TRBV5-8
abundance: -
j_gene: TRBJ2-1

CDR3aa: CASQRGTSGYEQYF
CDR3nt: TGTGCCAGCCAACGTGGGACTAGCGGCTACGAGCAGTACTTC
d_gene: TRBD2
v_gene: TRBV6-5
abundance: -
j_gene: TRBJ2-7

CDR3aa: CASSSTAGQPQHF
CDR3nt: TGTGCCAGCAGCTCGACAGCAGGTCAGCCCCAGCATTTT
d_gene: -
v_gene: TRBV12-3/TRBV12-4
abundance: -
j_gene: TRBJ1-5

CDR3aa: CSVDQGAPYNEQFF
CDR3nt: TGCAGCGTTGACCAGGGGGCACCGTACAATGAGCAGTTCTTC
d_gene: TRBD1
v_gene: TRBV29-1
abundance: once
j_gene: TRBJ2-1

CDR3aa: CASSARTGTSYNEQFF
CDR3nt: TGTGCCAGCAGCGCCAGGACAGGGACGTCCTACAATGAGCAGTTCTTC
d_gene: TRBD1
v_gene: TRBV7-3
abundance: -
j_gene: TRBJ2-1

CDR3aa: CASSAPTSGRALSDTQYF
CDR3nt: TGTGCCAGCAGTGCCCCGACTAGCGGGAGGGCCTTGTCGGATACGCAGTATTTT
d_gene: TRBD2
v_gene: TRBV2
abundance: -
j_gene: TRBJ2-3

CDR3aa: CASSDGLAGAGELFF
CDR3nt: TGTGCCAGCAGTGACGGACTAGCGGGGGCCGGGGAGCTGTTTTTT
d_gene: TRBD2
v_gene: TRBV2
abundance: -
j_gene: TRBJ2-2

CDR3aa: CASSPRLRQLTEAFF
CDR3nt: TGTGCCAGCAGTCCCCGGCTGAGACAGCTAACTGAAGCTTTCTTT
d_gene: -
v_gene: TRBV28
abundance: -
j_gene: TRBJ1-1

CDR3aa: CASSASPGLAAHTSDTQYF
CDR3nt: TGCGCCAGCAGCGCGTCTCCGGGACTAGCGGCCCACACATCAGATACGCAGTATTTT
d_gene: TRBD2
v_gene: TRBV5-1
abundance: few
j_gene: TRBJ2-3

CDR3aa: CASSEPGQGSSYNSPLHF
CDR3nt: TGTGCCAGCAGTGAACCGGGACAGGGGAGCTCCTATAATTCACCCCTCCACTTT
d_gene: TRBD1
v_gene: TRBV2
abundance: -
j_gene: TRBJ1-6

CDR3aa: CASSLGPQGAETQYF
CDR3nt: TGTGCCAGCAGCTTAGGCCCACAGGGGGCCGAGACCCAGTACTTC
d_gene: TRBD1
v_gene: TRBV7-6
abundance: -
j_gene: TRBJ2-5

CDR3aa: CASTDRIGGRSPDTQYF
CDR3nt: TGTGCCAGTACCGATCGAATCGGCGGGAGGTCGCCAGATACGCAGTATTTT
d_gene: TRBD2
v_gene: TRBV19
abundance: -
j_gene: TRBJ2-3

CDR3aa: CASSQETGTRTEAFF
CDR3nt: TGTGCCAGCAGCCAAGAAACAGGAACCCGAACTGAAGCTTTCTTT
d_gene: -
v_gene: TRBV4-2
abundance: -
j_gene: TRBJ1-1

CDR3aa: CASSLWEGGETQYF
CDR3nt: TGTGCCAGCAGCCTATGGGAAGGGGGCGAGACCCAGTACTTC
d_gene: TRBD1
v_gene: TRBV14
abundance: -
j_gene: TRBJ2-5

CDR3aa: CASRIPGASANEQFF
CDR3nt: TGTGCCAGCAGAATACCCGGGGCTAGCGCTAATGAGCAGTTCTTC
d_gene: -
v_gene: TRBV27
abundance: few
j_gene: TRBJ2-1

CDR3aa: CASSLRGNTEAFF
CDR3nt: TGTGCCAGCAGCTTACGGGGAAACACTGAAGCTTTCTTT
d_gene: -
v_gene: TRBV11-2
abundance: -
j_gene: TRBJ1-1

CDR3aa: CASSPRLGETQYF
CDR3nt: TGCGCCAGCAGCCCCAGACTAGGGGAGACCCAGTACTTC
d_gene: -
v_gene: TRBV5-1
abundance: -
j_gene: TRBJ2-5

CDR3aa: CASSLGLAGEQFF
CDR3nt: TGTGCCAGCAGTTTAGGGCTAGCGGGAGAGCAGTTCTTC
d_gene: TRBD2
v_gene: TRBV12-3/TRBV12-4
abundance: -
j_gene: TRBJ2-1

CDR3aa: CASKFSGEGVNTEAFF
CDR3nt: TGTGCCAGTAAATTCTCGGGGGAGGGGGTGAACACTGAAGCTTTCTTT
d_gene: -
v_gene: TRBV19
abundance: -
j_gene: TRBJ1-1

CDR3aa: CAISQAANTEAFF
CDR3nt: TGTGCCATCTCCCAGGCAGCGAACACTGAAGCTTTCTTT
d_gene: -
v_gene: TRBV10-3
abundance: once
j_gene: TRBJ1-1

CDR3aa: CATSTRTGTYEQYF
CDR3nt: TGTGCCACCAGCACCCGGACAGGGACCTACGAGCAGTACTTC
d_gene: TRBD1
v_gene: TRBV15
abundance: -
j_gene: TRBJ2-7

CDR3aa: CASSSGGSGQSNYGYTF
CDR3nt: TGCGCCAGCAGCTCCGGGGGATCGGGACAGTCTAACTATGGCTACACCTTC
d_gene: TRBD1
v_gene: TRBV5-1
abundance: once
j_gene: TRBJ1-2

CDR3aa: CASSLSGSGNQPQHF
CDR3nt: TGTGCCAGCAGTTTATCGGGGAGCGGGAATCAGCCCCAGCATTTT
d_gene: -
v_gene: TRBV28
abundance: -
j_gene: TRBJ1-5

CDR3aa: CASTATGVTDTQYF
CDR3nt: TGTGCCAGTACAGCAACGGGAGTGACAGATACGCAGTATTTT
d_gene: -
v_gene: TRBV19
abundance: -
j_gene: TRBJ2-3

CDR3aa: CALAGVEAYEQYF
CDR3nt: TGTGCCCTAGCCGGGGTGGAGGCCTACGAGCAGTACTTC
d_gene: -
v_gene: TRBV30
abundance: -
j_gene: TRBJ2-7

CDR3aa: CASGDLLNQPQHF
CDR3nt: TGTGCCAGCGGGGACTTACTCAATCAGCCCCAGCATTTT
d_gene: -
v_gene: TRBV6-6
abundance: -
j_gene: TRBJ1-5

CDR3aa: CASSLEGQPSSYEQYF
CDR3nt: TGTGCCAGCAGCTTAGAGGGGCAACCAAGCTCCTACGAGCAGTACTTC
d_gene: -
v_gene: TRBV11-2
abundance: few
j_gene: TRBJ2-7

CDR3aa: CASSLVLAGGHPEQYF
CDR3nt: TGCGCCAGCAGCTTGGTTCTAGCGGGAGGACATCCCGAGCAGTACTTC
d_gene: TRBD2
v_gene: TRBV5-1
abundance: -
j_gene: TRBJ2-7

CDR3aa: CASTIQGGETQYF
CDR3nt: TGTGCCAGCACCATACAGGGAGGGGAGACCCAGTACTTC
d_gene: -
v_gene: TRBV12-3/TRBV12-4
abundance: -
j_gene: TRBJ2-5

CDR3aa: CASSIDLVPLMSGRRETQYF
CDR3nt: TGTGCCAGTAGTATAGATCTCGTCCCCCTTATGAGCGGGAGGAGAGAGACCCAGTACTTC
d_gene: TRBD2
v_gene: TRBV19
abundance: -
j_gene: TRBJ2-5

CDR3aa: CASSPPPIGVDQPQHF
CDR3nt: TGTGCCAGCAGCCCTCCGCCCATCGGGGTGGATCAGCCCCAGCATTTT
d_gene: -
v_gene: TRBV7-9
abundance: -
j_gene: TRBJ1-5

CDR3aa: CASSSGTRDTQYF
CDR3nt: TGTGCCAGCAGTTCGGGGACTAGGGATACGCAGTATTTT
d_gene: TRBD2
v_gene: TRBV6-5
abundance: once
j_gene: TRBJ2-3

CDR3aa: CATSDRGIDGYTF
CDR3nt: TGTGCCACCTCGGACAGGGGCATCGATGGCTACACCTTC
d_gene: TRBD1
v_gene: TRBV24-1
abundance: -
j_gene: TRBJ1-2

CDR3aa: CASSQASNRGEQFF
CDR3nt: TGTGCCAGCAGCCAAGCTAGCAACCGGGGTGAGCAGTTCTTC
d_gene: -
v_gene: TRBV3-1/TRBV3-2
abundance: -
j_gene: TRBJ2-1

CDR3aa: CASSTGNSPLHF
CDR3nt: TGTGCCAGCAGCACGGGAAATTCACCCCTCCACTTT
d_gene: -
v_gene: TRBV12-3/TRBV12-4
abundance: -
j_gene: TRBJ1-6

CDR3aa: CASPLAGIYNEQFF
CDR3nt: TGTGCCAGCCCTCTAGCGGGCATTTACAATGAGCAGTTCTTC
d_gene: TRBD2
v_gene: TRBV7-2
abundance: once
j_gene: TRBJ2-1

CDR3aa: CASSDTNYGYTF
CDR3nt: TGTGCCAGTAGCGACACTAACTATGGCTACACCTTC
d_gene: -
v_gene: TRBV19
abundance: -
j_gene: TRBJ1-2

CDR3aa: CASSFRGTEAFF
CDR3nt: TGTGCCAGCAGTTTCCGGGGGACTGAAGCTTTCTTT
d_gene: -
v_gene: TRBV28
abundance: -
j_gene: TRBJ1-1